The 2 T cell receptor beta chains below all came from one sample that was sequenced in a study of T-cell reconstitution after alpha-beta-depleted transplantation in children. The study's findings and limits: About two months after transplant, alpha-beta T cells reportedly came from several hundred expanded graft clones.

These TCRs' antigens remain unknown. Unique molecular identifiers tagged the TCRbeta library. From the PCR reads, TCRdb called clonotypes with MiXCR, one entry per CDR3 protein. The sample has tens of thousands of distinct CDR3 sequences, around 7% seen once. The sample was peripheral blood, taken 60 days after TCRalphabeta/CD19-depleted stem cell transplant. Receptor source: a child less than two years old who had a stem cell transplant for acute myeloid leukemia, so the T cells may come from the graft donor.

This clonotype was recorded at least ten times. J is TRBJ2-3 and V is TRBV5-1; D not resolved. V lost 4 bases and J 1 base, leaving 16 bases between the germline ends. This CDR3 has 16 amino acids. Germline assignment: CDR1 SGHRS and CDR2 YFSETQ. The CDR3 here is CASSQDQAPRTDTQYF. CDR3 bases: TGCGCCAGCAGCCAGGACCAGGCCCCCCGCACAGATACGCAGTATTTT.

At least ten counts were recorded for this clonotype. The CDR3 nucleotides are TGCAGCGCTCCACAGGGGGCTGGCGGCTACACCTTC. This encodes CSAPQGAGGYTF. The V and J genes are TRBV29-1 and TRBJ1-2; TRBD1 aligns across 9 bases. Trimming at V came to 7 bases and at J to 8 bases, leaving 8 bases not matched to a gene. This CDR3 spans 12 amino acids. Germline-derived CDR1 and CDR2 are SQVTM and ANQGSEA.